This T cell receptor (beta chain) was profiled in a study of blood T cell repertoires in COVID-19. About the research overall: Specimens from acute and convalescent COVID-19 originated in the United States, Italy and Spain. PBMCs, B-cell-depleted T cells, or T cells provided the cDNA or gDNA that made up the material.

In the original processing: Quantification of nucleated cells was approximated via reference gene primer amplification. Measured with immunoSEQ multiplex PCR; TCRdb has only the in-frame clones, and not every one. V and J calls and clone size are given by that table; D and trimming were obtained from the DNA. The sample holds 62,000 or so clones, roughly 85% seen once. Trimming pared 2 bases from V and 4 bases from J, leaving 12 bases between. This CDR3 contains 15 residues. Germline lookup yields CDR1 MNHNS and CDR2 SASEGT. Sequenced material: peripheral blood. V gene TRBV6-1 combines with J gene TRBJ1-5, with D uncertain. This TCR derives from a woman aged 55 to 70 with acute or convalescent COVID-19. For the CDR3, the DNA is TGTGCCAGCAGTGAATTCGGGGTAGCAAATCAGCCCCAGCATTTT. Its protein is CASSEFGVANQPQHF.